This TCR beta chain was profiled in a study of shared clonotypes between healthy human individuals. Looking at the study overall: Donors had three CD4 naive, three CD4 memory, two CD8 naive and one CD8 memory plate apiece.

The length of the CDR3 is 15 residues. Germline-derived CDR1 and CDR2 are SGHAT and FQNNGV. After removal of 3 bases from V and 4 bases from J, the junction contained 6 bases not matched to a gene. The data were produced by immunoSEQ multiplex PCR, yet TCRdb's version contains in-frame clones alone and is incomplete. The table shows about 230,000 clones, with 65% occurring only once. Sequencing was performed on memory CD4+ T cells sorted from blood. Subset reported: CD45RA-negative fraction. The clonotype was recovered from a man aged 25-45 years in good health. The V and J genes are TRBV11-2 and TRBJ2-5, with 9 bases identical to TRBD2. The CDR3 loop reads CASSLGGRAGETQYF. CDR3 nucleotide sequence: TGTGCCAGCAGCTTGGGCGGGAGGGCCGGAGAGACCCAGTACTTC.